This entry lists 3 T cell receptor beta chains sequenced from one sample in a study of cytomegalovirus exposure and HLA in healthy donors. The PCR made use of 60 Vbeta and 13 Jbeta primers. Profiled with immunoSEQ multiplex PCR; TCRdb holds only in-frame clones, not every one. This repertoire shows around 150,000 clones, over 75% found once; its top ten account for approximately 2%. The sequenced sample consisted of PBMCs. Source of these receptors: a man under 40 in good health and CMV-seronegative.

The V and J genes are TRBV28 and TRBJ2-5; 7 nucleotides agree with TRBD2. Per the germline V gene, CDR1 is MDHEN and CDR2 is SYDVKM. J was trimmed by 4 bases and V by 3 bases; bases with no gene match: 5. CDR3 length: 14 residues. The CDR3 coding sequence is TGTGCCAGCAGTTTCTCGGGGGGAGGAGAGACCCAGTACTTC. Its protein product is CASSFSGGGETQYF.

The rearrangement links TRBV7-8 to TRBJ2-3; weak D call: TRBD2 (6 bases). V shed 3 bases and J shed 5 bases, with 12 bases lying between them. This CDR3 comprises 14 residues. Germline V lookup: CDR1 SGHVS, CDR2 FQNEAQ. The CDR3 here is CASSLEGDGDTQYF. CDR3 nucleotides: TGTGCCAGCAGCTTGGAGGGAGATGGAGATACGCAGTATTTT. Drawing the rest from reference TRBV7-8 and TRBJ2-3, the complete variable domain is GAGVSQSPRYKVAKRGQDVALRCDPISGHVSLFWYQQALGQGPEFLTYFQNEAQLDKSGLPSDRFFAERPEGSVSTLKIQRTQQEDSAVYLCASSLEGDGDTQYFGPGTRLTVL.

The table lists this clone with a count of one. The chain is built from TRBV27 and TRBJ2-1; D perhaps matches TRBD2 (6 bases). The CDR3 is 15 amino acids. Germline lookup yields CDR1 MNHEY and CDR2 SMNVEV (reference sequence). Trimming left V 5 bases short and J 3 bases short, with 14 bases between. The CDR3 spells CASSPSSGYYNEQFF. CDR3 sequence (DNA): TGTGCCAGCAGTCCCAGTAGCGGTTACTACAATGAGCAGTTCTTC.